This TCR beta chain was observed in a study of T cell responses to AZD1222 COVID-19 vaccine. The wider study: Timing groups of about 4 and about 12 weeks for second doses were pooled.

The CDR3 length is 15 residues. After removal of 4 bases from V and 5 bases from J, the junction contained 7 bases not matched to a gene. Germline V gene data show CDR1 as SGHRS and CDR2 as YFSETQ. Data came from immunoSEQ multiplex PCR; TCRdb stores just in-frame clones and leaves some out. The sample gives 100,000 or so clones, roughly 90% of which show up once; 4.5% is in the top ten. This clone was seen a single time. The J gene is TRBJ2-3, the V gene TRBV5-1; 10 bases match TRBD1. The TCR sequence derives from an adult in good health. Sequencing used peripheral blood, obtained on day 0 of AZD1222 vaccination. The CDR3 loop is CASSRQGAARDTQYF. DNA for the CDR3: TGCGCCAGCAGCCGACAGGGGGCGGCGAGAGATACGCAGTATTTT.